One sample yielded the 20 T cell receptor beta chains listed below, sequenced in a study of metastatic and nonmetastatic thyroid tumors. TCRdb redid the clone calls on the PCR reads using MiXCR. The data contain some 23,000 clones, over 20% of them seen just once; the ten biggest clones take up over 25%. Each patient went into thyroid surgery without having received any treatment. Sequencing was performed on blood. The receptor set was obtained from a female donor with papillary thyroid cancer or a benign thyroid nodule (not recorded which). Some clones in this sample may be carry-over from other donors' samples.

V is TRBV25-1 and J is TRBJ2-3; 9 bases map to TRBD1. Trimming removed 5 bases from V and 4 bases from J; junction bases left unmatched: 4. Germline CDR1 MGHDK, CDR2 SYGVNS. The CDR3 contains 14 residues. This CDR3 reads CASSWTGEADTQYF. The CDR3, as DNA: TGTGCCAGCAGTTGGACAGGGGAGGCAGATACGCAGTATTTT.

This clone was recorded many times. The chain joins TRBV6-2 or TRBV6-3 to TRBJ2-5, with D uncertain. The CDR3 loop spans 13 amino acids. Trimming stripped 4 bases from V and 1 base from J, with 7 bases between. Germline loops: CDR1 MNHEY, CDR2 SVGEGT. This CDR3 reads CASSSEFQETQYF. The CDR3, as DNA: TGTGCCAGCAGTTCCGAGTTCCAAGAGACCCAGTACTTC.

By share, this clone counts as medium-sized (0.01 to 0.1%). The rearrangement uses TRBV6-2 or TRBV6-3 and TRBJ2-5, with 7 bases aligning to TRBD1. J was trimmed by 2 bases and V by 6 bases; bases with no gene match: 3. CDR1 is MNHEY, CDR2 SVGEGT, per germline. The CDR3 totals 13 residues. The CDR3 DNA sequence: TGTGCCAGCAGCCCACAGGGGCAAGAGACCCAGTACTTC. It yields the protein CASSPQGQETQYF.

The V call is TRBV27, the J call TRBJ2-7; 7 nucleotides match TRBD1. This CDR3 comprises 14 residues. Germline V gene data show CDR1 as MNHEY and CDR2 as SMNVEV (reference sequence). The V gene end was trimmed by 8 bases and the J gene end by 5 bases; junction bases not matched to a gene: 12. The CDR3 region has the DNA TGTGCCAGCGCCGGCTTCGGGACAGTCGACGAGCAGTACTTC. Its protein is CASAGFGTVDEQYF.

This clone was seen many times. The V call is TRBV5-6, the J call TRBJ2-1; D ambiguous. CDR3 length equals 15 residues. V was pared by 5 bases and J by 2 bases, with 14 bases between. Germline-derived CDR1 and CDR2 are SGHDT and YYEEEE. CDR3 DNA sequence: TGTGCCAGCAGTTCGTTAGATCGCCCCTACAATGAGCAGTTCTTC. It yields the protein CASSSLDRPYNEQFF.

The chain employs TRBV2 and TRBJ2-3; no definite D call. The V gene lost 3 bases and the J gene lost 4 bases, with 8 bases spanning the gap. The CDR3 spans 13 residues. Germline values: CDR1 SNHLY, CDR2 FYNNEI. The CDR3 loop is CASSEQVADTQYF. CDR3 bases: TGTGCCAGCAGTGAGCAGGTTGCAGATACGCAGTATTTT. Full variable domain (outside the CDR3, taken from reference TRBV2 and TRBJ2-3): EPEVTQTPSHQVTQMGQEVILRCVPISNHLYFYWYRQILGQKVEFLVSFYNNEISEKSEIFDDQFSVERPDGSNFTLKIRSTKLEDSAMYFCASSEQVADTQYFGPGTRLTVL.

This clone was counted a single time. It is likely a read error, because the conserved phenylalanine at the end of the CDR3 is missing. No DNA is shown, since the ends of the CDR3 on it are uncertain; the CDR3 is the one TCRdb lists. The chain is built from TRBV19 and TRBJ2-4; the D call TRBD2 from the table was never checked on the DNA. The germline V gene has CDR1 LNHDA and CDR2 SQIVND (reference sequence). The CDR3 has 11 residues if both end residues are counted. CDR3 protein: CASSIVGSRLA.

A few counts support this clone. The chain is built from TRBV12-3 or TRBV12-4 and TRBJ1-4, with 7 bases aligning to TRBD1. Trimming at V came to 4 bases and at J to 7 bases, leaving 15 bases not matched to a gene. The CDR3 is 17 amino acids. CDR3 residues: CASSSTGNQGISEKLFF. CDR3 in DNA: TGTGCCAGCAGTTCGACAGGGAATCAGGGAATAAGTGAAAAACTGTTTTTT.

This clone came up once. The rearrangement links TRBV20-1 to TRBJ1-1, with D maybe TRBD1 (6 bases). Per germline, CDR1 DFQATT and CDR2 SNEGSKA (reference sequence). Trimming took 3 bases from V and 6 from J, leaving 23 bases between them. There are 16 residues in the CDR3. The CDR3 bases are TGCAGTGCTAGTTCAGGACAGTACCTTGTGGGCGCTGAAGCTTTCTTT. Translating gives CSASSGQYLVGAEAFF.

This clone was observed a handful of times. This chain joins TRBV6-1 and TRBJ2-7, with 9 bases aligning to TRBD1. V was pared by 6 bases and J by 6 bases, with 21 bases of the junction left unmatched. The germline V gene has CDR1 MNHNS and CDR2 SASEGT. The CDR3 is 18 amino acids. Written as DNA, the CDR3 is TGTGCCAGCAGCGACCGGGACAGGGTGCTCCCTTACAGGGGCGAGCAGTACTTC. Its protein product is CASSDRDRVLPYRGEQYF.

V usage is TRBV24-1 and J usage is TRBJ1-5, with D maybe TRBD1 (6 bases). The germline gives CDR1 KGHDR, CDR2 SFDVKD. V lost 6 bases to trimming and J lost 2 bases, with 13 bases between them. This CDR3 spans 15 amino acids. The CDR3 loop is CATSRRGVGNQPQHF. The CDR3 coding sequence is TGTGCCACCAGTCGCAGGGGCGTGGGCAATCAGCCCCAGCATTTT.

This clone was seen repeatedly, ten times or more. V and J are TRBV2 and TRBJ2-1, with D hard to call. Germline CDR1 and CDR2: SNHLY and FYNNEI. The V end was cut by 9 bases, the J end by 5 bases, with 14 bases between. The CDR3 contains 13 residues. The CDR3 loop reads CARTLEGNNEQFF. As DNA, the CDR3 is TGTGCCAGGACCCTTGAAGGAAACAATGAGCAGTTCTTC.

The CDR3 nucleotides are TGTGCCAGCAGAGCCCCTCTCGTCCAAGAGACCCAGTACTTC. Translating gives CASRAPLVQETQYF. The J gene is TRBJ2-5, the V gene TRBV2; D not certain. The CDR3 length is 14 residues. The germline V and J ends were trimmed by 6 bases and 1 base, with 12 bases remaining between them. The germline gives CDR1 SNHLY, CDR2 FYNNEI.

Comment on this clone: At one end the junction does not follow the germline gene, possibly because of a read error. The CDR3 spells CASKGLRNTGELFF. DNA of the CDR3: TGTGCCAGCAAGGGACTCAGGAACACCGGGGAGCTTTTTTTT. The genes are TRBV7-2 and TRBJ2-2; the D gene is possibly TRBD2 (6 bases). Germline CDR1 reads SGHTA; CDR2 reads FQGNSA. CDR3 length equals 14 residues.

The chain carries TRBV5-1 and TRBJ1-4, with 10 nucleotides matching TRBD1. J gave up 7 bases and V 7 bases, and 10 bases lay outside the gene matches. Germline V CDR1 and CDR2: SGHRS, YFSETQ. The CDR3 is 15 amino acids. Written as DNA, the CDR3 is TGCGCCAGCGGACCAGGGACAGGGGAGGTTGAAAAACTGTTTTTT. It yields the protein CASGPGTGEVEKLFF.

The chain is built from TRBV6-1 and TRBJ1-2, with 10 nucleotides matching TRBD1. V gave up 9 bases and J gave up 4 bases; unmatched junction bases: 2. This CDR3 region has 12 residues. Germline V lookup: CDR1 MNHNS, CDR2 SASEGT. This chain's CDR3 is CASWTGGYGYTF. Here the CDR3 DNA reads TGTGCCAGTTGGACAGGGGGCTATGGCTACACCTTC.

This chain joins TRBV6-5 and TRBJ2-7, with 11 bases lining up with TRBD2. Germline trimming cut 6 bases from V and 0 bases from J; bases unmatched to any gene: 4. Germline CDR1 MNHEY, CDR2 SVGAGI. This CDR3 is built from 15 residues. The chain's CDR3 is CASSLTSGSSYEQYF. The DNA of the CDR3 is TGTGCCAGCAGCCTTACTAGCGGGAGCTCCTACGAGCAGTACTTC.

The chain employs TRBV6-1 and TRBJ2-3, with D perhaps TRBD2 (6 bases). The CDR3 is 15 amino acids. V gave up 5 bases and J gave up 3 bases, with 15 bases separating them. Germline CDR1 is MNHNS and CDR2 is SASEGT. CDR3 sequence: CASSQDYLETDTQYF. CDR3 DNA sequence: TGTGCCAGCAGTCAGGACTATCTGGAGACAGATACGCAGTATTTT.

This clone showed up many times. The rearrangement joins TRBV7-6 to TRBJ2-1; D unresolved. The V and J ends lost 1 base and 7 bases respectively, with 11 bases between them. The CDR3 is made up of 14 amino acids. Germline CDR1 and CDR2: SGHVS and FNYEAQ. CDR3: CASSLERTSNEQFF. In DNA, the CDR3 is TGTGCCAGCAGCTTAGAGAGAACAAGTAATGAGCAGTTCTTC.

This clone was detected many times. V is TRBV5-1 and J is TRBJ2-1; 8 nucleotides match TRBD1. The J segment lost 7 bases and the V segment lost 8 bases, leaving 11 bases of the junction unmatched. CDR3 size: 14 residues. The germline V gene has CDR1 SGHRS and CDR2 YFSETQ. In nucleotides, the CDR3 is TGCGCCAGTTCTCCGGGACAGGTGGTAAATGAGCAGTTCTTC. Its translation: CASSPGQVVNEQFF.